This T cell receptor (beta chain) was documented in a study of cytomegalovirus exposure and HLA in healthy donors. As for the study in general: In an early release, HLA-typed donors contributed some 80 million unique TCR sequences.

PCR involved 60 Vbeta and 13 Jbeta primers. Measured with immunoSEQ multiplex PCR; TCRdb has only the in-frame clones, and not every one. This table has 100,000 to 150,000 clones, over 75% appearing once. V was pared by 2 bases and J by 1 base, with 4 bases between. The CDR3 loop spans 12 amino acids. CDR1 and CDR2 from the germline V gene are GTSNPN and SVGIG (reference sequence). This TCR was recovered from a woman aged 35 to 49 in good health and CMV-seropositive. The sequenced sample was PBMCs. The J gene is TRBJ2-3, the V gene TRBV30; D not resolved. CDR3 protein: CAWSSGTDTQYF. The CDR3 bases are TGTGCCTGGAGTTCGGGCACAGATACGCAGTATTTT.